Each of the 20 T cell receptor beta chains below was sequenced from the same sample in a study of post-analysis software for immune sequencing data. Whole-study results and caveats: Five TRBV segments, including TRBV5-6, TRBV5-1 and TRBV20-1, were more frequent in patients than controls.

Prepared TCR beta cDNA libraries contained unique molecular identifiers. Using its own MiXCR run on the PCR reads, TCRdb lists one record per CDR3 protein. The sample includes roughly 800,000 distinct CDR3 sequences, under 70% seen only once; the top ten take approximately 4.2%. Which antigens these TCRs recognize remains unknown. The sequencing sample was made of blood. These receptors all stem from a girl aged 5-17 years with multiple sclerosis.

This chain uses TRBV7-8 with TRBJ2-1; D is ambiguous. Trimming took off 1 base at V and 8 bases at J, with 12 bases between the two ends. CDR1 is SGHVS, CDR2 FQNEAQ, per germline. The CDR3 runs to 14 residues. DNA for the CDR3: TGTGCCAGCAGCTTAGAGGGCCTTTGGGATGAGCAGTTCTTC. Translation: CASSLEGLWDEQFF. Complete variable domain (other parts from reference TRBV7-8 and TRBJ2-1): GAGVSQSPRYKVAKRGQDVALRCDPISGHVSLFWYQQALGQGPEFLTYFQNEAQLDKSGLPSDRFFAERPEGSVSTLKIQRTQQEDSAVYLCASSLEGLWDEQFFGPGTRLTVL.

As for this clonotype: Mismatch with germline at one junction end may stem from a read error. The chain joins TRBV10-3 to TRBJ2-5, with D uncertain. The V gene's germline CDR1 is ENHRY and CDR2 SYGVKD. This CDR3 contains 13 residues. CDR3 DNA: TGTGCCCTCAGTGACGCTTCTAGAGAGACCCAGTACTTC. Amino acids: CALSDASRETQYF.

The V and J genes are TRBV18 and TRBJ2-7; D ambiguous. The CDR3 totals 12 residues. In germline, CDR1 is KGHSH, CDR2 LQKENI. The V end lost 5 bases, the J end lost 3 bases, and 8 bases lay between the germline ends. For the CDR3, the DNA is TGTGCCAGCTCAGGACGGCTCTACGAGCAGTACTTC. Protein sequence: CASSGRLYEQYF.

A note on this clonotype: No conserved phenylalanine or tryptophan ends this CDR3, so it is likely a read error. The V and J genes are TRBV28 and TRBJ2-7; TRBD2 is a possible D gene (5 bases). V lost 6 bases and J lost 2, with 11 bases in between. In germline, CDR1 is MDHEN, CDR2 SYDVKM. The CDR3 has 13 amino acids. CDR3 amino acids: CASRLDVPYEQYC. CDR3 nucleotides: TGTGCCAGCAGACTAGATGTTCCCTACGAGCAGTACTGC.

The chain carries TRBV14 and TRBJ2-1, with 9 bases aligning to TRBD2. The CDR3 loop spans 16 amino acids. The junction had 5 bases not matched to a gene; V was cut back by 3 bases and J by 2 bases. Germline CDR1 is SGHDN and CDR2 is FVKESK. CDR3 nucleotide sequence: TGTGCCAGCAGCCAGGCTAGCGGGACAGCCTACAATGAGCAGTTCTTC. Encoded protein: CASSQASGTAYNEQFF.

This clonotype has a handful of counts. J is TRBJ2-7 and V is TRBV7-8; D is possibly TRBD1 (5 bases). This CDR3 has 15 residues. The V gene's germline CDR1 is SGHVS and CDR2 FQNEAQ. The V end was cut by 5 bases, the J end by 2 bases, with 16 bases between. The CDR3 here is CASSPSPGFPYEQYF. DNA of the CDR3: TGTGCCAGCAGCCCGTCTCCAGGGTTCCCCTACGAGCAGTACTTC.

This chain links TRBV2 with TRBJ2-6, with D possibly TRBD1 on 6 matching bases. Germline assignment: CDR1 SNHLY and CDR2 FYNNEI. Trimming removed 10 bases from V and 4 bases from J, with 14 bases in between. The CDR3 totals 14 residues. CDR3 in DNA: TGTGCCACCAAGGGGGTAGCGGGGGCCAACGTCCTGACTTTC. As protein: CATKGVAGANVLTF.

This clonotype was found a few times. CDR3 loop: CSASYSSEQFF. CDR3 DNA: TGCAGTGCTAGCTACAGCTCGGAGCAGTTCTTC. This sequence joins TRBV20-1 and TRBJ2-1; D unclear. The germline V gene encodes CDR1 DFQATT and CDR2 SNEGSKA (reference sequence). V was pared by 3 bases and J by 10 bases, with 10 bases between. CDR3 length: 11 residues.

This clonotype was counted only a few times. The gene calls are TRBV4-1 and TRBJ2-1; D is possibly TRBD2 (6 bases). The CDR3 sequence is 12 residues long. Trimming removed 1 base from V and 14 bases from J, with 12 bases in between. Germline loops: CDR1 MGHRA, CDR2 YSYEKL. CDR3 loop: CASSQVGGREFF. Written as DNA, the CDR3 is TGCGCCAGCAGCCAAGTGGGAGGAAGAGAGTTCTTC.

As to this clonotype: Germline and junction disagree at one end, which may indicate a read error. V gene TRBV5-6 combines with J gene TRBJ2-5, with D possibly matching TRBD2 (7 bases). The J call may be incorrect, as the DNA end agrees better with TRBJ2-7. The CDR3 extends over 16 amino acids. The germline V gene has CDR1 SGHDT and CDR2 YYEEEE. This chain's CDR3 is CARSLASGEGAYEQYF. The CDR3 DNA follows: TGTGCCCGCAGCTTGGCCTCGGGGGAGGGGGCCTACGAGCAGTACTTC.

The V call is TRBV28, the J call TRBJ2-7, with D perhaps given as TRBD1 or TRBD2 (5 bases each). The CDR3 has 16 amino acids. Germline-derived CDR1 and CDR2 are MDHEN and SYDVKM. V lost 7 bases to trimming and J lost 4 bases, with 23 bases between them. The CDR3 spells CASIASVGAGAYEQYF. CDR3 bases: TGTGCCAGCATCGCCTCAGTCGGGGCCGGGGCGTACGAGCAGTACTTC.

The chain links TRBV7-2 to TRBJ2-4; D possibly corresponds to TRBD1 (7 bases). The assigned J gene may be wrong: the sequence end matches TRBJ2-7 better. The CDR3 totals 14 residues. Germline loops: CDR1 SGHTA, CDR2 FQGNSA. CDR3 amino acids: CASSLARGAHEQYF. CDR3 sequence (DNA): TGTGCCAGCAGCTTAGCCAGGGGGGCCCACGAGCAGTACTTC.

V usage is TRBV7-9 and J usage is TRBJ2-7, with 8 bases fitting TRBD2. CDR1 and CDR2 from the germline V gene are SEHNR and FQNEAQ (reference sequence). This CDR3 has 15 amino acids. J lost 5 bases, V lost 5 bases, and 11 bases had no gene match. DNA of the CDR3: TGTGCCAGCAGCGCCCCGGGACTAGGCCTCCACGAGCAGTACTTC. Protein product: CASSAPGLGLHEQYF.

The V gene is TRBV7-3, the J gene TRBJ2-3, with D maybe TRBD2 (5 bases). The CDR3 extends over 14 amino acids. Germline CDR1 is SGHTA and CDR2 is FQGTGA. V was trimmed by 4 bases and J by 4 bases, leaving 12 bases between them. The CDR3 bases are TGTGCCAGCAGCTCCAACTCCGGGGCAGATACGCAGTATTTT. Protein sequence: CASSSNSGADTQYF. Full variable domain (rest looked up from reference TRBV7-3 and TRBJ2-3): GAGVSQTPSNKVTEKGKYVELRCDPISGHTALYWYRQSLGQGPEFLIYFQGTGAADDSGLPNDRFFAVRPEGSVSTLKIQRTERGDSAVYLCASSSNSGADTQYFGPGTRLTVL.

The chain employs TRBV29-1 and TRBJ2-4, with TRBD2 matching 11 bases. The DNA end favors TRBJ2-7, so the J call may be wrong. The CDR3 contains 13 residues. The germline CDR1 and CDR2 sequences are SQVTM and ANQGSEA. CDR3 protein: CSVRLAGRYEQYF. The CDR3 coding sequence is TGCAGCGTTCGACTAGCGGGACGTTACGAGCAGTACTTC.

This clonotype was seen just once. The gene calls are TRBV9 and TRBJ1-2; D unclear. Trimming cost V 0 bases and J 9 bases, with 15 bases left between them. CDR1 is SGDLS and CDR2 is YYNGEE in the germline V gene. The CDR3 runs to 14 residues. The CDR3 region has the DNA TGTGCCAGCAGCGTAGAGGACGAGGGATTGCGCTACACCTTC. This encodes CASSVEDEGLRYTF.

This clonotype was observed a handful of times. The rearrangement links TRBV20-1 to TRBJ1-2, with a weak D call TRBD1 (6 bases). There are 12 residues in the CDR3. V was pared by 3 bases and J by 7 bases, with 12 bases between. Germline V lookup: CDR1 DFQATT, CDR2 SNEGSKA (reference sequence). The CDR3 region is CSASSTGSGYTF. In DNA, the CDR3 is TGCAGTGCTAGTTCCACAGGGTCTGGCTACACCTTC.

This clonotype occurred a few times. The chain is built from TRBV29-1 and TRBJ2-3; D unresolved. CDR3 length: 13 residues. V was trimmed by 3 bases and J by 1 base, leaving 8 bases between them. Germline V CDR1 and CDR2: SQVTM, ANQGSEA. The chain's CDR3 is CSVEPVRTDTQYF. In DNA form, the CDR3 reads TGCAGCGTTGAGCCAGTACGCACAGATACGCAGTATTTT.

J is TRBJ2-5 and V is TRBV20-1; the match to TRBD1 covers 7 bases. The CDR3 has 14 amino acids. Germline V gene lookup returns CDR1 DFQATT and CDR2 SNEGSKA (reference sequence). With V trimmed by 6 bases and J by 5 bases, 12 bases remained unmatched. In DNA, the CDR3 is TGCAGTGCCCGAACGACAGGGCTGGGGGAGACCCAGTACTTC. Its translation is CSARTTGLGETQYF.

V and J are TRBV12-3 or TRBV12-4 and TRBJ2-4, with 8 bases identical to TRBD2. The J call is in doubt because the DNA end fits TRBJ2-7 better. The CDR3 has 15 residues. The DNA for the CDR3 is TGTGCCAGCAGTCTCAGGGAAGCGGGAGTGGGCGAGCAGTACTTC. Protein sequence: CASSLREAGVGEQYF.